The 24 T cell receptor beta chains below all came from one sample that was sequenced in a study of blood T cells in healthy people across ages. The second PCR ran about 6 to 11 cycles with a sample-barcoded 5' primer and J-beta primers. TCRdb passed the 5' RACE reads through MiXCR, listing each CDR3 protein once. This table holds 2 million or so distinct CDR3 sequences, roughly 50% found once. The sequenced sample consisted of blood. Every receptor here comes from a woman aged 40 to 50 in good health.

The V gene is TRBV9, the J gene TRBJ1-5; D gene uncertain. V lost 0 bases, J lost 6 bases, and 7 bases lay in between. Germline CDR1 and CDR2: SGDLS and YYNGEE. The CDR3 is made up of 13 amino acids. CDR3 coding DNA: TGTGCCAGCAGCGTAGGAGAAGGTCAGCCCCAGCATTTT. It specifies CASSVGEGQPQHF.

The CDR3 DNA follows: TGCGCCAGCAGCCAGCCGGGACTAGCCTACAATGAGCAGTTCTTC. Translation gives CASSQPGLAYNEQFF. The genes are TRBV4-1 and TRBJ2-1; 8 bases align to TRBD2. V shed 3 bases and J 2 bases; nucleotides not matched to a gene: 3. The germline V gene encodes CDR1 MGHRA and CDR2 YSYEKL. The CDR3 runs to 15 residues.

The V gene is TRBV20-1, the J gene TRBJ1-1; TRBD1 might be the D (5 bases). CDR1 is DFQATT, CDR2 SNEGSKA, per germline (reference sequence). V dropped 5 bases and J dropped 0 bases, with 13 bases sitting between them. The CDR3 extends over 14 amino acids. The CDR3 coding sequence is TGCAGTGCTTTATGGGGACTTTTGAACACTGAAGCTTTCTTT. It yields the protein CSALWGLLNTEAFF.

V gene TRBV27 combines with J gene TRBJ2-7; D gene uncertain. The length of the CDR3 is 14 residues. Trimming left V 5 bases short and J 3 bases short, with 14 bases between. Germline values: CDR1 MNHEY, CDR2 SMNVEV (reference sequence). The CDR3: CASSRRGPVYEQYF. As DNA, the CDR3 is TGTGCCAGCAGTCGGCGTGGGCCGGTCTACGAGCAGTACTTC.

This clonotype was detected ten times or more. The chain carries TRBV24-1 and TRBJ2-1; TRBD1 might be the D (6 bases). The CDR3 consists of 16 residues. Germline V gene lookup returns CDR1 KGHDR and CDR2 SFDVKD. V lost 7 bases and J lost 3, with 18 bases in between. In DNA, the CDR3 is TGTGCCACCAGCGACCTTTTTGGACAGAGCTACAATGAGCAGTTCTTC. Translating it yields CATSDLFGQSYNEQFF.

This sequence joins TRBV12-3 or TRBV12-4 and TRBJ1-1, with D possibly TRBD1 on 5 matching bases. The CDR3 runs to 15 residues. V dropped 5 bases and J dropped 4 bases, with 17 bases sitting between them. The CDR3 loop reads CASSPATGVATEAFF. DNA of the CDR3: TGTGCCAGCAGTCCGGCAACAGGCGTGGCCACTGAAGCTTTCTTT.

This chain joins TRBV6-5 and TRBJ1-6; D unresolved. The CDR3 covers 14 residues. V was cut by 7 bases and J by 4 bases, with 11 bases left in between. Germline loops: CDR1 MNHEY, CDR2 SVGAGI. Written as DNA, the CDR3 is TGTGCCAGCACTCCCCAGCAATATAATTCACCCCTCCACTTT. It translates to CASTPQQYNSPLHF.

The chain combines TRBV29-1 with TRBJ2-1; D unclear. The CDR3 has 12 residues. Trimming pared 1 base from V and 7 bases from J, leaving 8 bases between. The germline CDR1 and CDR2 sequences are SQVTM and ANQGSEA. The CDR3 DNA follows: TGCAGCGTTGAAGTCGGAGTGAATGAGCAGTTCTTC. Its translation: CSVEVGVNEQFF.

The genes are TRBV20-1 and TRBJ1-1; no clear D. This CDR3 is built from 12 residues. V lost 6 bases to trimming and J lost 8 bases, with 16 bases between them. Germline V gene lookup returns CDR1 DFQATT and CDR2 SNEGSKA (reference sequence). The CDR3 spells CSAPLRRSEAFF. The CDR3 DNA reads TGCAGTGCCCCCTTGAGGCGGTCCGAAGCTTTCTTT.

The V call is TRBV7-2, the J call TRBJ2-1, with 9 bases fitting TRBD1. V trimming: 1 base; J trimming: 8 bases; junction bases outside the gene matches: 6. The length of the CDR3 is 15 residues. The germline CDR1 and CDR2 sequences are SGHTA and FQGNSA. For the CDR3, the DNA is TGTGCCAGCAGCTTAGGTTGGGACAGGGTGGATGAGCAGTTCTTC. It is translated as CASSLGWDRVDEQFF.

CDR3 in amino acids: CASSEFQGSGDTEAFF. For the CDR3, the DNA is TGTGCCAGCAGTGAATTCCAGGGGAGTGGAGACACTGAAGCTTTCTTT. The chain recombines TRBV25-1 with TRBJ1-1; perhaps TRBD1 as D (6 bases). CDR1 is MGHDK, CDR2 SYGVNS, per germline. Deletions cut 1 base from V and 3 bases from J, with 15 bases between. This CDR3 comprises 16 residues.

A few counts support this clonotype. V and J are TRBV12-3 or TRBV12-4 and TRBJ2-1; 7 bases line up with TRBD2. V shed 8 bases and J 5 bases; nucleotides not matched to a gene: 9. CDR3 size: 14 residues. The CDR3: CASSPGLPNNEQFF. In DNA form, the CDR3 reads TGTGCCAGCTCGCCGGGACTACCAAACAATGAGCAGTTCTTC.

This clonotype was observed a single time. V and J are TRBV28 and TRBJ1-5; 9 nucleotides align to TRBD1. The V segment lost 7 bases and the J segment 6 bases; nucleotides outside the gene matches: 7. The V gene's germline CDR1 is MDHEN and CDR2 SYDVKM. This CDR3 comprises 14 residues. The CDR3 sequence is CASKDRGRGQPQHF. In nucleotides, the CDR3 is TGTGCCAGCAAGGACAGGGGCCGGGGTCAGCCCCAGCATTTT.

This chain links TRBV20-1 with TRBJ1-4; a weak D match, TRBD1 (5 bases). V gave up 0 bases and J gave up 10 bases, with 15 bases separating them. This CDR3 region has 14 residues. Germline V lookup: CDR1 DFQATT, CDR2 SNEGSKA (reference sequence). CDR3 nucleotide sequence: TGCAGTGCTAGAGAGGTTCAGGGCATGGTAAAACTGTTTTTT. Encoded protein: CSAREVQGMVKLFF.

The V and J genes are TRBV27 and TRBJ2-3; tentative D call: TRBD2 (6 bases). Germline CDR1 is MNHEY and CDR2 is SMNVEV (reference sequence). V shed 3 bases and J shed 3 bases, with 10 bases lying between them. The CDR3 covers 14 residues. The CDR3 DNA follows: TGTGCCAGCAGTTTTCAACTAGCAACAGATACGCAGTATTTT. As protein: CASSFQLATDTQYF.

There are a few counts of this clonotype. CDR3 loop: CASSRGQGSTEAFF. The CDR3, as DNA: TGTGCCAGCTCACGAGGACAGGGGTCCACTGAAGCTTTCTTT. The chain uses TRBV18 and TRBJ1-1; 9 bases fit TRBD1. Unmatched junction bases numbered 4, after V lost 4 bases and J lost 4 bases. Per the germline V gene, CDR1 is KGHSH and CDR2 is LQKENI. The length of the CDR3 is 14 residues. The entire variable domain, with the rest obtained from reference TRBV18 and TRBJ1-1, is as follows: NAGVMQNPRHLVRRRGQEARLRCSPMKGHSHVYWYRQLPEEGLKFMVYLQKENIIDESGMPKERFSAEFPKEGPSILRIQQVVRGDSAAYFCASSRGQGSTEAFFGQGTRLTVV.

V usage is TRBV21-1 and J usage is TRBJ2-5; the table's D gene call, TRBD2, was not cross checked with the DNA. TRBV21-1 is a known pseudogene. CDR3 length: 18 residues. Here the CDR3 reads CASSRASGGPQPQETQYF. In DNA, the CDR3 is TGTGCCAGCAGCAGGGCTAGCGGGGGGCCCCAGCCCCAAGAGACCCAGTACTTC.

This clonotype was seen just once. The chain uses TRBV15 and TRBJ2-4; no clear D. The CDR3 has 15 amino acids. From germline, CDR1 is LNHNV and CDR2 YYDKDF (reference sequence). Trimming pared 1 base from V and 0 bases from J, leaving 7 bases between. Here the CDR3 reads CATSRGKTAKNIQYF. The CDR3 bases are TGTGCCACCAGCAGAGGAAAGACAGCCAAAAACATTCAGTACTTC.

The CDR3 DNA reads TGTGCCAGCAGTTATTCACTAGCGGGGGGGCGGGAGCAGTTCTTC. Translation gives CASSYSLAGGREQFF. This chain joins TRBV6-2 or TRBV6-3 and TRBJ2-1; 13 nucleotides align to TRBD2. V shed 3 bases, J shed 10 bases, and the junction held 6 bases outside the gene matches. Germline lookup yields CDR1 MNHEY and CDR2 SVGEGT. The CDR3 length is 15 residues.

This chain uses TRBV9 with TRBJ2-1; 9 nucleotides align to TRBD1. With V trimmed by 3 bases and J by 0 bases, 13 bases remained unmatched. The CDR3 contains 19 residues. Per the germline V gene, CDR1 is SGDLS and CDR2 is YYNGEE. The CDR3 DNA is TGTGCCAGCAGCGCACCGGGACAGGGAATCCCCAGCTCCTACAATGAGCAGTTCTTC. It specifies CASSAPGQGIPSSYNEQFF. Full variable domain (outside the CDR3, taken from reference TRBV9 and TRBJ2-1): DSGVTQTPKHLITATGQRVTLRCSPRSGDLSVYWYQQSLDQGLQFLIQYYNGEERAKGNILERFSAQQFPDLHSELNLSSLELGDSALYFCASSAPGQGIPSSYNEQFFGPGTRLTVL.

The chain couples TRBV6-5 to TRBJ2-3, with D tentatively TRBD1 (5 bases). The V end was cut by 2 bases, the J end by 1 base, with 10 bases between. Germline V CDR1 and CDR2: MNHEY, SVGAGI. The CDR3 sequence is 15 residues long. CDR3 amino acids: CASSYSRVGTDTQYF. DNA of the CDR3: TGTGCCAGCAGTTACAGCAGGGTTGGCACAGATACGCAGTATTTT.

The CDR3 DNA follows: TGTGCCAGCAGTTTTGTTAGCGGGGTATACAATGAGCAGTTCTTC. Its translation is CASSFVSGVYNEQFF. J is TRBJ2-1 and V is TRBV6-2 or TRBV6-3; 8 bases align to TRBD2. CDR1 is MNHEY and CDR2 is SVGEGT in the germline V gene. This CDR3 has 15 residues. The trim removed 4 bases at V and 4 bases at J, leaving 6 bases unmatched.

The chain links TRBV20-1 to TRBJ2-5; 12 positions match TRBD2. CDR3 length: 17 amino acids. After removal of 4 bases from V and 2 bases from J, the junction contained 11 bases not matched to a gene. Per the germline V gene, CDR1 is DFQATT and CDR2 is SNEGSKA (reference sequence). CDR3 coding DNA: TGCAGTGCTACGCGACTAGCGGGGGTGTCCCTACAAGAGACCCAGTACTTC. It encodes CSATRLAGVSLQETQYF.

This clonotype has a handful of counts. CDR3 sequence reads: CASSYSLGQETQYF. In DNA form, the CDR3 reads TGTGCCAGCAGTTACTCGTTGGGGCAAGAGACCCAGTACTTC. This chain joins TRBV6-5 and TRBJ2-5; D is ambiguous. CDR1 MNHEY and CDR2 SVGAGI come from the germline V gene. Trimming took off 0 bases at V and 2 bases at J, with 7 bases between the two ends. The CDR3 is made up of 14 amino acids.